The text below deals with one TCR beta chain. Tregs were sorted as CD4+CD25+CD127-/low cells. V lost 7 bases and J lost 7, with 14 bases in between. The CDR3 loop spans 14 amino acids. Germline-derived CDR1 and CDR2 are SGHTA and FQGNSA. TCRdb reanalysed the 5' RACE reads using MiXCR and keeps one entry per CDR3 protein. Among roughly 57,000 distinct CDR3 sequences listed, less than 25% were seen once. The source is a female donor with breast cancer. The V and J genes are TRBV7-2 and TRBJ1-6; D might be TRBD1 (6 bases). Input material: tumor-infiltrating Tregs sorted from the breast tumor. CDR3 nucleotide sequence: TGTACCAGCACCGGATCTAGGGGGAATTCACCCCTCCACTTT. Its translation is CTSTGSRGNSPLHF.